These 32 T cell receptor beta chains share one sample of origin, sequenced in a study of beta chain features in type 1 diabetes. The authors reverse transcribed all of the isolated RNA, so sequencing captured expressed TCRB transcripts. The repertoire was sequenced with immunoSEQ multiplex PCR; TCRdb's copy has only in-frame clones and lacks some. The table records 250,000 to 300,000 clones, around 7.8% of them present only once. Sequencing was carried out using central memory CD4+ T cells from blood. These receptor sequences come from a woman between 18 and 29 years old in good health.

The chain employs TRBV18 and TRBJ1-1; no definite D call. The ends were cut back, 3 bases at V and 7 bases at J, with 9 bases in the middle. This CDR3 has 12 residues. Germline CDR1 is KGHSH and CDR2 is LQKENI. DNA for the CDR3: TGTGCCAGCTCACCCGCAGCCTTTGAAGCTTTCTTT. Its protein is CASSPAAFEAFF.

This clone was observed a few times. The rearrangement uses TRBV5-1 and TRBJ2-1; D uncertain. Trimming removed 9 bases at V and 2 bases at J, with 12 bases between. The germline V gene has CDR1 SGHRS and CDR2 YFSETQ. The CDR3 extends over 13 amino acids. Here the CDR3 reads CATKGDPYNEQFF. The CDR3 region has the DNA TGCGCCACAAAGGGCGACCCCTACAATGAGCAGTTCTTC.

This clone was observed many times. One junction end disagrees with the germline gene, perhaps due to a read error. The chain couples TRBV25-1 to TRBJ2-7; D may be TRBD1 (6 bases). The CDR3 has 12 amino acids. Germline V lookup: CDR1 MGHDK, CDR2 SYGVNS. Written as DNA, the CDR3 is TGTGCCAGCAGTGTGACCCCCGGGACACCCATCTTC. This codes for CASSVTPGTPIF.

This chain joins TRBV7-9 and TRBJ1-2; tentatively, D is TRBD1 (5 bases). Germline V gene sequence: CDR1 SEHNR, CDR2 FQNEAQ (reference sequence). Between the trimmed V and J ends, which lost 0 bases and 6 bases, there was a span of 11 bases. CDR3 length: 14 residues. CDR3 residues: CASSLAAREHGYTF. DNA for the CDR3: TGTGCCAGCAGCTTAGCAGCCAGGGAGCATGGCTACACCTTC.

This chain links TRBV11-3 with TRBJ2-3; TRBD1 matches 8 bases. CDR1 is SGHNT and CDR2 is YENEEA in the germline V gene. V lost 5 bases and J lost 1; bases outside the gene matches: 8. The CDR3 runs 16 residues. The CDR3 DNA reads as TGTGCCAGCAGCCCCGGGAACAGGGGGGGCACAGATACGCAGTATTTT. It encodes CASSPGNRGGTDTQYF.

The table lists this clone with a few counts. This sequence joins TRBV11-3 and TRBJ2-7; 7 bases match TRBD2. The germline CDR1 and CDR2 sequences are SGHNT and YENEEA. The V and J ends lost 4 bases and 4 bases, in that order; junction bases with no gene match: 19. The CDR3 contains 18 residues. Here the CDR3 reads CASSSRWSGYSGGYEQYF. CDR3 nucleotides: TGTGCCAGCAGCTCCCGATGGAGCGGCTATTCGGGGGGATACGAGCAGTACTTC.

This clone was seen a handful of times. This chain connects TRBV6-5 to TRBJ2-5; 8 bases match TRBD2. This CDR3 region has 16 residues. J was trimmed by 4 bases and V by 0 bases; bases with no gene match: 7. Germline V CDR1 and CDR2: MNHEY, SVGAGI. The CDR3 nucleotides are TGTGCCAGCAGTTACTCGAACAGCGGGGGTTCAGAGACCCAGTACTTC. Residues: CASSYSNSGGSETQYF.

CDR3 coding DNA: TGTGCCAGCAGCCCCGCAGGGGCCCGGGAGACCCAGTACTTC. This sequence encodes CASSPAGARETQYF. The chain joins TRBV7-3 to TRBJ2-5, with D perhaps TRBD1 (6 bases). Trimming took 5 bases from V and 5 from J, leaving 15 bases between them. The CDR3 is 14 amino acids. Germline V gives CDR1 SGHTA, CDR2 FQGTGA.

This clone was seen a few times. This rearrangement joins TRBV11-2 to TRBJ2-7, with 9 positions matching TRBD1. There are 14 residues in the CDR3. Germline V lookup: CDR1 SGHAT, CDR2 FQNNGV. Trimming cost V 5 bases and J 8 bases; bases outside gene matches: 10. The CDR3 DNA follows: TGTGCCAGCAGCGTACCGGGACAGGGATTCCAGCAGTACTTC. Its translation: CASSVPGQGFQQYF.

This clone was found a few times. The chain joins TRBV7-2 to TRBJ1-3; D is uncertain. Germline V gives CDR1 SGHTA, CDR2 FQGNSA. CDR3 length: 16 amino acids. Between the trimmed V and J ends, which lost 5 bases and 0 bases, there was a span of 14 bases. The CDR3 sequence: CASSRSAASSGNTIYF. CDR3 DNA sequence: TGTGCCAGCAGCCGGTCGGCAGCCAGCTCTGGAAACACCATATATTTT.

V is TRBV18 and J is TRBJ2-1, with a tentative D call TRBD2 (5 bases). With 6 bases removed from V and 5 bases from J, the gap between germline ends came to 14 bases. Germline-derived CDR1 and CDR2 are KGHSH and LQKENI. There are 14 residues in the CDR3. DNA for the CDR3: TGTGCCAGCTCCGACCTCGACGGGAACAATGAGCAGTTCTTC. Protein product: CASSDLDGNNEQFF.

The rearrangement links TRBV7-8 to TRBJ2-3; the match to TRBD2 covers 13 bases. Germline loops: CDR1 SGHVS, CDR2 FQNEAQ. This CDR3 comprises 18 residues. J lost 6 bases, V lost 2 bases, and 11 bases had no gene match. In DNA form, the CDR3 reads TGTGCCAGCAGCTTACGGTGGGGGACTAGCGGGGTTTGGGATACGCAGTATTTT. It codes for CASSLRWGTSGVWDTQYF.

This clone was seen only a few times. An end of the junction does not agree with germline; a read error may underlie this. The rearrangement joins TRBV5-4 to TRBJ2-7, with D tentatively TRBD2 (6 bases). The CDR3 covers 18 residues. CDR1 and CDR2 (germline): SGHNT, YYREEE (reference sequence). CDR3 residues: CASSPTIGAGGAAYEQYF. The CDR3 coding sequence is TGCGCCAGCAGCCCAACAATTGGAGCTGGCGGGGCCGCCTACGAGCAGTACTTC.

V usage is TRBV5-4 and J usage is TRBJ2-3; D possibly uses TRBD1 or TRBD2 (7 bases each). CDR1 is SGHNT, CDR2 YYREEE, per germline (reference sequence). This CDR3 is 13 amino acids long. V lost 9 bases, J lost 4 bases, and 15 bases lay in between. The CDR3 sequence: CATGEGASDTQYF. The DNA of the CDR3 is TGTGCCACAGGGGAGGGGGCCTCAGATACGCAGTATTTT. Using reference TRBV5-4 and TRBJ2-3 for the parts outside the CDR3, the full variable domain is ETGVTQSPTHLIKTRGQQVTLRCSSQSGHNTVSWYQQALGQGPQFIFQYYREEENGRGNFPPRFSGLQFPNYSSELNVNALELDDSALYLCATGEGASDTQYFGPGTRLTVL.

A few counts support this clone. The chain has TRBV27 and TRBJ1-1, with TRBD1 identical over 9 bases. The CDR3 runs 15 residues. Germline V gene lookup returns CDR1 MNHEY and CDR2 SMNVEV (reference sequence). J lost 6 bases, V lost 5 bases, and 10 bases had no gene match. CDR3 residues: CASSRPGQGLAEAFF. CDR3 DNA: TGTGCCAGCAGTAGACCGGGACAGGGTTTAGCTGAAGCTTTCTTT.

This clone was seen a few times. The CDR3 is CATSAQGEQYF. The CDR3 coding sequence is TGTGCCACCAGCGCTCAGGGGGAGCAGTACTTC. The chain uses TRBV15 and TRBJ2-7, with TRBD1 as a possible D gene (6 bases). CDR1 and CDR2 (germline): LNHNV, YYDKDF (reference sequence). The V end was cut by 5 bases, the J end by 7 bases, with 9 bases between. CDR3 length equals 11 residues.

The chain uses TRBV7-2 and TRBJ1-1; D is perhaps TRBD1 (5 bases). Germline CDR1 reads SGHTA; CDR2 reads FQGNSA. This CDR3 spans 14 amino acids. V was clipped by 5 bases and J by 2 bases, with 12 bases between them. The CDR3 loop reads CASSRRDLNTEAFF. CDR3 in DNA: TGTGCCAGCAGCCGCAGGGACCTTAACACTGAAGCTTTCTTT.

The J gene is TRBJ2-1, the V gene TRBV6-5; the D call may be TRBD1 or TRBD2 (5 bases each). The V and J ends lost 6 bases and 7 bases respectively, with 16 bases between them. Germline V gene lookup returns CDR1 MNHEY and CDR2 SVGAGI. This CDR3 has 14 amino acids. CDR3 sequence reads: CASRRERGENEQFF. CDR3 coding DNA: TGTGCCAGCAGGAGGGAGAGGGGAGAAAATGAGCAGTTCTTC.

The sample holds many counts of this clone. The chain carries TRBV29-1 and TRBJ1-1; D might be TRBD1 (6 bases). This CDR3 spans 10 amino acids. Trimming left V 8 bases short and J 7 bases short, with 11 bases between. CDR1 and CDR2 from the germline V gene are SQVTM and ANQGSEA. In DNA, the CDR3 is TGCAGCACTTGGACAGATGAAGCTTTCTTT. Translation gives CSTWTDEAFF.

This chain connects TRBV14 to TRBJ1-2; TRBD1 matches at 8 bases. The V and J ends lost 2 bases and 3 bases, in that order; junction bases with no gene match: 2. Looked up from germline, CDR1 is SGHDN and CDR2 is FVKESK. The CDR3 covers 14 residues. CDR3 coding DNA: TGTGCCAGCAGCCAACAGGGGGCTGACTATGGCTACACCTTC. This gives the protein CASSQQGADYGYTF.

The chain recombines TRBV15 with TRBJ2-2; a possible D gene is TRBD2 (6 bases). Trimming shortened V by 5 bases and J by 3 bases, and 13 bases separated the two germline ends. Germline V gene lookup returns CDR1 LNHNV and CDR2 YYDKDF (reference sequence). The CDR3 sequence is 15 residues long. The CDR3 region has the DNA TGTGCCACCAGCTCCGGGGGACGAGACACCGGGGAGCTGTTTTTT. Amino acid sequence: CATSSGGRDTGELFF. Full variable domain (missing parts from reference TRBV15 and TRBJ2-2): DAMVIQNPRYQVTQFGKPVTLSCSQTLNHNVMYWYQQKSSQAPKLLFHYYDKDFNNEADTPDNFQSRRPNTSFCFLDIRSPGLGDTAMYLCATSSGGRDTGELFFGEGSRLTVL.

This clone was picked up a small number of times. V usage is TRBV19 and J usage is TRBJ1-5; 7 bases line up with TRBD1. CDR3 length: 15 amino acids. The germline CDR1 and CDR2 sequences are LNHDA and SQIVND (reference sequence). V shed 5 bases, J shed 4 bases, and the junction held 8 bases outside the gene matches. CDR3 in amino acids: CASSDMTGPNQPQHF. The CDR3 region has the DNA TGTGCCAGTAGTGATATGACAGGGCCAAATCAGCCCCAGCATTTT.

This clone was seen a few times. The chain recombines TRBV28 with TRBJ2-5; D may be TRBD2 (6 bases). V lost 6 bases and J 2 bases, leaving 10 bases between the germline ends. The CDR3 is made up of 13 amino acids. Germline CDR1 and CDR2: MDHEN and SYDVKM. CDR3 residues: CASRGTAQETQYF. CDR3 nucleotide sequence: TGTGCCAGCAGAGGGACTGCTCAAGAGACCCAGTACTTC.

The sample holds a few counts of this clone. The chain couples TRBV2 to TRBJ1-5; D is uncertain. The germline CDR1 and CDR2 sequences are SNHLY and FYNNEI. Trimming took 4 bases from V and 11 from J, leaving 18 bases between them. The CDR3 is made up of 14 amino acids. This CDR3 reads CASSVGLSEDTQHF. CDR3 bases: TGTGCCAGCAGTGTGGGCCTTTCGGAGGATACCCAGCATTTT. The entire variable domain, with the rest obtained from reference TRBV2 and TRBJ1-5, is as follows: EPEVTQTPSHQVTQMGQEVILRCVPISNHLYFYWYRQILGQKVEFLVSFYNNEISEKSEIFDDQFSVERPDGSNFTLKIRSTKLEDSAMYFCASSVGLSEDTQHFGDGTRLSIL.

This clone was observed at least ten times. Additional DNA sequences in this sample encode the identical CDR3. This chain joins TRBV18 and TRBJ2-7; D call uncertain. Deletions cut 6 bases from V and 0 bases from J, with 6 bases between. The CDR3 extends over 12 amino acids. The germline gives CDR1 KGHSH, CDR2 LQKENI. DNA of the CDR3: TGTGCCAGCTCGCCCAACTCCTACGAGCAGTACGTC. Its translation is CASSPNSYEQYV.

The chain carries TRBV11-2 and TRBJ2-1, with D unclear. Looked up from germline, CDR1 is SGHAT and CDR2 is FQNNGV. Trimming removed 6 bases at V and 6 bases at J, with 12 bases between. The CDR3 has 13 residues. This CDR3 is CASRQTPSNEQFF. The CDR3 DNA follows: TGTGCCAGCAGGCAGACCCCATCCAATGAGCAGTTCTTC.

The chain couples TRBV5-1 to TRBJ2-1; possibly TRBD1 for D (6 bases). Trimming removed 4 bases from V and 4 bases from J, with 15 bases in between. Germline-derived CDR1 and CDR2 are SGHRS and YFSETQ. The CDR3 consists of 15 residues. Written as DNA, the CDR3 is TGCGCCAGCAGCCCGGACAGTTTTACGTACAATGAGCAGTTCTTC. As protein: CASSPDSFTYNEQFF.

This clone showed up just a few times. In DNA, the CDR3 is TGTGCCAGCAGGAGAGCTGGTGGGGGCGGAAAACTGTTTTTT. Translating gives CASRRAGGGGKLFF. This sequence joins TRBV2 and TRBJ1-4; perhaps TRBD1 as D (6 bases). The CDR3 is 14 amino acids. The germline V gene has CDR1 SNHLY and CDR2 FYNNEI. V was pared by 6 bases and J by 10 bases, with 18 bases between.

This clone was seen more than once but under ten times. This chain uses TRBV6-1 with TRBJ2-1; 8 bases fit TRBD1. V shed 3 bases, J shed 5 bases, and the junction held 9 bases outside the gene matches. Germline CDR1 and CDR2: MNHNS and SASEGT. The CDR3 has 16 amino acids. CDR3 nucleotide sequence: TGTGCCAGCAGTGAGCTTCGGACAGGGTTTAACAATGAGCAGTTCTTC. Encoded protein: CASSELRTGFNNEQFF.

This clone was counted a few times. The gene calls are TRBV11-3 and TRBJ1-2; possibly TRBD1 for D (6 bases). The V end was cut by 3 bases, the J end by 5 bases, with 10 bases between. This CDR3 has 13 amino acids. In germline, CDR1 is SGHNT, CDR2 YENEEA. The CDR3 is CASSFRGGYGYTF. As DNA, the CDR3 is TGTGCCAGCAGCTTTAGAGGGGGTTATGGCTACACCTTC.

This clone was detected only a few times. This rearrangement joins TRBV5-4 to TRBJ2-5; 9 bases are a match to TRBD1. From germline, CDR1 is SGHNT and CDR2 YYREEE (reference sequence). The CDR3 extends over 15 amino acids. The J segment lost 5 bases and the V segment lost 2 bases, leaving 7 bases of the junction unmatched. The CDR3 sequence is CASSFAGGQGETQYF. In DNA, the CDR3 is TGTGCCAGCAGCTTCGCAGGGGGACAGGGCGAGACCCAGTACTTC.

There are a few counts of this clone. Different DNA sequences within this sample yield the same CDR3. The chain uses TRBV7-2 and TRBJ1-2; D unclear. The CDR3 totals 11 residues. Germline V CDR1 and CDR2: SGHTA, FQGNSA. V shed 2 bases and J shed 8 bases, with 6 bases lying between them. The CDR3 region is CASSLTEGYTF. The CDR3 nucleotides are TGTGCCAGCAGCTTAACAGAGGGCTACACCTTC.